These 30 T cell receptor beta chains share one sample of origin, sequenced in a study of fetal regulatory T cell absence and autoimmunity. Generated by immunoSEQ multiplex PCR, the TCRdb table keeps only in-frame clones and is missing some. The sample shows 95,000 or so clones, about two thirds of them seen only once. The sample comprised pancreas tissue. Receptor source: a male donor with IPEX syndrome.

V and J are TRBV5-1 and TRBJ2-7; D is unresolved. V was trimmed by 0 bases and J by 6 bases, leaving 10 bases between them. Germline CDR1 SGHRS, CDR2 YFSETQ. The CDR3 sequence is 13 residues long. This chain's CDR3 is CASSLVSVGEQYF. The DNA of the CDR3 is TGCGCCAGCAGCTTGGTATCGGTCGGCGAGCAGTACTTC.

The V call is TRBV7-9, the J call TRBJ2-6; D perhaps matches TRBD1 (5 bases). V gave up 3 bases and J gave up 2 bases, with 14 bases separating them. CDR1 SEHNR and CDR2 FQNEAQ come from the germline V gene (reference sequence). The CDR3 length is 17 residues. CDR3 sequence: CASSFDRPVTGANVLTF. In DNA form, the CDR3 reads TGTGCCAGCAGCTTCGACAGACCCGTCACTGGGGCCAACGTCCTGACTTTC. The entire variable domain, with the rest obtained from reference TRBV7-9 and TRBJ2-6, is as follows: DTGVSQNPRHKITKRGQNVTFRCDPISEHNRLYWYRQTLGQGPEFLTYFQNEAQLEKSRLLSDRFSAERPKGSFSTLEIQRTEQGDSAMYLCASSFDRPVTGANVLTFGAGSRLTVL.

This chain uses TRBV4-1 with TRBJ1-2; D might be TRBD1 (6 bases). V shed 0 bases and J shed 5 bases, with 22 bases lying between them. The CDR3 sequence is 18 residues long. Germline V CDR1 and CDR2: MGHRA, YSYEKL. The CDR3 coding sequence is TGCGCCAGCAGCCAAGAAAGTATCGCCACAGGGTTTAGATATGGCTACACCTTC. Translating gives CASSQESIATGFRYGYTF.

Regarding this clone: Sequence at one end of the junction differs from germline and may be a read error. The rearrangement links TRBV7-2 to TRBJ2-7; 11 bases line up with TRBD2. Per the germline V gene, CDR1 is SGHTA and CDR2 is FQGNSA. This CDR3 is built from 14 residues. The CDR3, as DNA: TGTGCCAGCAGCATAGCGGGGGGGCCATACGAGCAGTACTTC. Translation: CASSIAGGPYEQYF.

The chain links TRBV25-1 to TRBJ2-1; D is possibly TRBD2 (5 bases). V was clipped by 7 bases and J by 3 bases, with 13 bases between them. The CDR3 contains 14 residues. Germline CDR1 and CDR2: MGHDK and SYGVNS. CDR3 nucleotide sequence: TGTGCCAGCAAAGGCGCGGGTGACTACAATGAGCAGTTCTTC. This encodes CASKGAGDYNEQFF.

CDR3 in DNA: TGTGCCTGGAAGTCGAACACTGAAGCTTTCTTT. Its translation is CAWKSNTEAFF. V gene TRBV30 combines with J gene TRBJ1-1; no clear D. V dropped 4 bases and J dropped 1 base, with 4 bases sitting between them. The germline CDR1 and CDR2 sequences are GTSNPN and SVGIG (reference sequence). The CDR3 length is 11 residues.

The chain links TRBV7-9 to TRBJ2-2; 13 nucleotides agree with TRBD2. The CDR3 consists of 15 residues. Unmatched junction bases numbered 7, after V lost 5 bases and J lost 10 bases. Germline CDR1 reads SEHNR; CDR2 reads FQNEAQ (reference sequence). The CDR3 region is CASSRSGLAGKELFF. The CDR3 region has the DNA TGTGCCAGCAGCCGCTCGGGACTAGCGGGAAAGGAGCTGTTTTTT.

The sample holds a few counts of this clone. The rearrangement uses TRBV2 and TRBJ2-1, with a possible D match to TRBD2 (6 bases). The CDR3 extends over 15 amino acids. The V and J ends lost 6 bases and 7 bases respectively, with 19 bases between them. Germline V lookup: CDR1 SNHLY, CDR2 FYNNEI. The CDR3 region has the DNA TGTGCCAGCAGCCGATTCTCGGGAGCGACAAATGAGCAGTTCTTC. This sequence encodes CASSRFSGATNEQFF.

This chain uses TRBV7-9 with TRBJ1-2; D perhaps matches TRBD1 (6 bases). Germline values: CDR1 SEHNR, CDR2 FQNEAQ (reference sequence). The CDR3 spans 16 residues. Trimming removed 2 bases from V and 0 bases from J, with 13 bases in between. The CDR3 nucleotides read TGTGCCAGCAGCTTATTCGGGGGGCAGACTAACTATGGCTACACCTTC. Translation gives CASSLFGGQTNYGYTF.

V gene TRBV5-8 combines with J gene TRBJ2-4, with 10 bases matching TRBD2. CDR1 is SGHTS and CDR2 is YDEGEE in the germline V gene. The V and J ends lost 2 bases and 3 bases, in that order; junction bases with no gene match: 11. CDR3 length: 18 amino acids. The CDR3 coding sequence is TGTGCCAGCAGCTTCCACCGAGCGGGGGGGCCTAGCAAAAACATTCAGTACTTC. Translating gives CASSFHRAGGPSKNIQYF.

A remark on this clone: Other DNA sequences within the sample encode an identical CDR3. Here the CDR3 reads CASSYSDRGREQYF. As DNA, the CDR3 is TGTGCCAGCAGTTACTCGGACAGGGGGCGGGAGCAGTACTTC. The chain carries TRBV6-6 and TRBJ2-7, with 11 bases matching TRBD1. The CDR3 runs 14 residues. CDR1 and CDR2 (germline): MNHNY, SVGAGI (reference sequence). Germline trimming cut 0 bases from V and 7 bases from J; bases unmatched to any gene: 2.

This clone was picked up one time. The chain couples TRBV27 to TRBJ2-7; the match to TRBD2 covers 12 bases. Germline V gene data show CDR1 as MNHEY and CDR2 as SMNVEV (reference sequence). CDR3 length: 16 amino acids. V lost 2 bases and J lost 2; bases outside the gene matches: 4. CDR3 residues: CASSLKGLAGTYEQYF. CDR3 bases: TGTGCCAGCAGTTTAAAAGGACTAGCGGGGACCTACGAGCAGTACTTC.

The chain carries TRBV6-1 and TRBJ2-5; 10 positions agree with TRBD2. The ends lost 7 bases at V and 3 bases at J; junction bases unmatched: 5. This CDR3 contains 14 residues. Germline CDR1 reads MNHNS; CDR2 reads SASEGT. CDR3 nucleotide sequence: TGTGCCAGCAATGCCCTAGCGGGGGAAGAGACCCAGTACTTC. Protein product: CASNALAGEETQYF.

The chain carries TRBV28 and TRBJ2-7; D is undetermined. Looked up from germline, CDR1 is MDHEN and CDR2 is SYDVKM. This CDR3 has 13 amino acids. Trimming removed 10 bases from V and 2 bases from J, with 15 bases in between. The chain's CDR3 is CATGAAFTYEQYF. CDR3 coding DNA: TGTGCCACCGGCGCAGCGTTCACCTACGAGCAGTACTTC.

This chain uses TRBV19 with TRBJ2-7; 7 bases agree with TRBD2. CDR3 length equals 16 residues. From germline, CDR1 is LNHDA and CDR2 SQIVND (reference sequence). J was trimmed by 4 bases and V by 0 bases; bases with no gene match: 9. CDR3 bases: TGTGCCAGTAGTATAGACGGTCCGGGGGGACCTTACGAGCAGTACTTC. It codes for CASSIDGPGGPYEQYF.

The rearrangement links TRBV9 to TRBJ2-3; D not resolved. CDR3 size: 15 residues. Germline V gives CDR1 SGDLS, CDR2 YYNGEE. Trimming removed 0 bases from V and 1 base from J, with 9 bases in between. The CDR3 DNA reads TGTGCCAGCAGCGTAGCTATCCAGGGCACAGATACGCAGTATTTT. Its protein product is CASSVAIQGTDTQYF.

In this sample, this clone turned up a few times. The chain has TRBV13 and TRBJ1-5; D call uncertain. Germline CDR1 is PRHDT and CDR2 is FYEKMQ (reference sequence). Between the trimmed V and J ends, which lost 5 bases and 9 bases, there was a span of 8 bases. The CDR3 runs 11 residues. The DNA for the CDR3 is TGTGCCAGCAGCCCCCTGGGGCCCCAGCATTTT. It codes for CASSPLGPQHF.

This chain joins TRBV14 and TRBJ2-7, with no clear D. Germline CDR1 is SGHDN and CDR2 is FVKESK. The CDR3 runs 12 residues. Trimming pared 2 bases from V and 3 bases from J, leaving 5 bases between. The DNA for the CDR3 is TGTGCCAGCAGCCAAACCAGCTACGAGCAGTACTTC. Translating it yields CASSQTSYEQYF.

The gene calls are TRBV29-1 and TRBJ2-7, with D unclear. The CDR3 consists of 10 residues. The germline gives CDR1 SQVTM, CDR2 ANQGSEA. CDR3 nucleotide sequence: TGCACCTTGTCCTCGACCGAGCAGTACTTC. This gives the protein CTLSSTEQYF.

CDR3: CASSTGGTEAFF. CDR3 sequence (DNA): TGTGCCAGCAGCACAGGGGGCACTGAAGCTTTCTTT. The rearrangement links TRBV7-6 to TRBJ1-1; 8 bases match TRBD1. V was clipped by 5 bases and J by 4 bases; unmatched bases: 0. Per the germline V gene, CDR1 is SGHVS and CDR2 is FNYEAQ. The CDR3 contains 12 residues.

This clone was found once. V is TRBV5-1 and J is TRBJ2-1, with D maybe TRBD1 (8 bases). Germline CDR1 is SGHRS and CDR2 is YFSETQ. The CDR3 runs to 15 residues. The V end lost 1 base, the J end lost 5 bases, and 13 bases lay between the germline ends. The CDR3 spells CASSLLTGGDNEQFF. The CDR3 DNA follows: TGCGCCAGCAGCTTGCTTACAGGGGGGGACAATGAGCAGTTCTTC.

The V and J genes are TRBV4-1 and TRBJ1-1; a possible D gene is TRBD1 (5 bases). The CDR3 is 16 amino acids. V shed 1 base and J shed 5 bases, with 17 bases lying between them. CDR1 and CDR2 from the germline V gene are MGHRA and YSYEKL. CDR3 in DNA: TGCGCCAGCAGCCAAGGCCCCCCCCAGGGCTTGACTGAAGCTTTCTTT. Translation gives CASSQGPPQGLTEAFF.

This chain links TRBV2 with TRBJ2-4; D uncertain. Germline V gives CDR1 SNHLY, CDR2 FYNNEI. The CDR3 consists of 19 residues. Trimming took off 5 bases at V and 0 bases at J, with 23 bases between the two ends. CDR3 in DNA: TGTGCCAGCAGTCGGATAAGGATAGTCAGCGACCTAGCCAAAAACATTCAGTACTTC. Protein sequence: CASSRIRIVSDLAKNIQYF.

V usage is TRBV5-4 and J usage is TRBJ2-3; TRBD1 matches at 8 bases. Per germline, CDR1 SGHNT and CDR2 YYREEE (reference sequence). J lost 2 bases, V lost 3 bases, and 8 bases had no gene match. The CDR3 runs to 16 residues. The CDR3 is CASSSYPGQATDTQYF. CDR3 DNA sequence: TGTGCCAGCAGCTCTTACCCGGGACAGGCCACAGATACGCAGTATTTT.

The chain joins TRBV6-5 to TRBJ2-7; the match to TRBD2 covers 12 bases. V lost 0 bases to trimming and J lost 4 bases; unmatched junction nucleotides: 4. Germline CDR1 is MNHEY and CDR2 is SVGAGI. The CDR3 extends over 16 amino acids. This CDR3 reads CASSYSAGLAGYEQYF. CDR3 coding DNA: TGTGCCAGCAGTTACTCCGCTGGACTAGCGGGGTACGAGCAGTACTTC.

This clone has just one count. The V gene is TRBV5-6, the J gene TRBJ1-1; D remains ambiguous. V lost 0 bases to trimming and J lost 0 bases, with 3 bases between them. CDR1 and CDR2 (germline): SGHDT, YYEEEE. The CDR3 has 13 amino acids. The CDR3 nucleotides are TGTGCCAGCAGCTTGGGTATGAACACTGAAGCTTTCTTT. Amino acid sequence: CASSLGMNTEAFF.

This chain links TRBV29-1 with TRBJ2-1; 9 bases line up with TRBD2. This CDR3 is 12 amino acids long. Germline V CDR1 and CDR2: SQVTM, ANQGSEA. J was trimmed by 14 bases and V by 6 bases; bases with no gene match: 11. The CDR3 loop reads CSVKLAGPGEFF. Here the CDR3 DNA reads TGCAGCGTCAAACTAGCGGGCCCTGGGGAGTTCTTC.

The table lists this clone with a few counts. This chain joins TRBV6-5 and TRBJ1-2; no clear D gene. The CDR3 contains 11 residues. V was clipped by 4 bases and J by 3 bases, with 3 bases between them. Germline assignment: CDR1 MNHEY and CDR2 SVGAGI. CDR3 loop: CASSWDYGYTF. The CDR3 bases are TGTGCCAGCAGTTGGGACTATGGCTACACCTTC.

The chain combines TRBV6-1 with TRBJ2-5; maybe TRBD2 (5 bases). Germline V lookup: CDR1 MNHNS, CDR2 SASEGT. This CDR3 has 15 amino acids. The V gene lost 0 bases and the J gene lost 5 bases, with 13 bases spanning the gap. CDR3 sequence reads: CASSEAASRSETQYF. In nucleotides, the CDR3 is TGTGCCAGCAGTGAAGCGGCTAGCAGGAGCGAGACCCAGTACTTC.

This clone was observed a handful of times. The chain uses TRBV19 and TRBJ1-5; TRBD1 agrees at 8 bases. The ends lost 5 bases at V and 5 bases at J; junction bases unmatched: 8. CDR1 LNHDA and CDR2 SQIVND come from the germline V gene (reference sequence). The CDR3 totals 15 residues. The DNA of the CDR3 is TGTGCCAGTAGTCGTCGGTCGACAGGGGATCAGCCCCAGCATTTT. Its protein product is CASSRRSTGDQPQHF.